Presented here are 23 T cell receptor beta chains from one specimen sequenced in a study of cytomegalovirus exposure and HLA in healthy donors. The PCR used 60 Vbeta and 13 Jbeta primers. TCRdb's table, derived via immunoSEQ multiplex PCR, lists solely in-frame clones and lacks some. In all, the sample yields 150,000 or so clones. Sequencing was carried out using PBMCs. These receptor sequences come from a woman between 18 and 29 years old in good health and CMV-seronegative.

The chain employs TRBV7-3 and TRBJ2-3; a weak D match, TRBD2 (6 bases). The CDR3 totals 16 residues. V was cut by 5 bases and J by 3 bases, with 18 bases left in between. Germline lookup yields CDR1 SGHTA and CDR2 FQGTGA. CDR3 region: CASSPRLGSGTDTQYF. DNA for the CDR3: TGTGCCAGCAGCCCTCGGCTCGGGAGTGGGACAGATACGCAGTATTTT.

CDR3 DNA: TGTGCCAGCAGCGACAGCTCTGGAAACACCATATATTTT. Its translation: CASSDSSGNTIYF. J is TRBJ1-3 and V is TRBV9; D remains unclear. This CDR3 has 13 residues. Germline lookup yields CDR1 SGDLS and CDR2 YYNGEE. The V and J ends lost 3 bases and 0 bases respectively, with 4 bases between them.

The chain employs TRBV5-5 and TRBJ1-4; 7 positions match TRBD1. The CDR3 contains 17 residues. Per the germline V gene, CDR1 is SGHKS and CDR2 is YYEKEE (reference sequence). After removal of 5 bases from V and 0 bases from J, the junction contained 10 bases not matched to a gene. The CDR3 bases are TGTGCCAGCAGAGACCGGGACAGACTATCAACTAATGAAAAACTGTTTTTT. This codes for CASRDRDRLSTNEKLFF.

CDR3 in amino acids: CASSYRESYGYTF. CDR3 nucleotides: TGTGCCAGCAGTTACAGGGAATCCTATGGCTACACCTTC. The gene calls are TRBV11-2 and TRBJ1-2, with D perhaps matching TRBD1 (6 bases). V was pared by 6 bases and J by 4 bases, with 12 bases between. This CDR3 spans 13 amino acids. CDR1 is SGHAT and CDR2 is FQNNGV in the germline V gene.

The rearrangement joins TRBV19 to TRBJ1-2; no reliable D call. The V gene lost 4 bases and the J gene lost 6 bases, with 15 bases spanning the gap. CDR1 LNHDA and CDR2 SQIVND come from the germline V gene (reference sequence). The CDR3 is made up of 14 amino acids. The CDR3 loop is CASSTSFGRNGYTF. For the CDR3, the DNA is TGTGCCAGTAGTACTTCCTTCGGGAGAAATGGCTACACCTTC.

The chain couples TRBV7-7 to TRBJ1-5; D ambiguous. V gave up 5 bases and J gave up 6 bases, with 11 bases separating them. Germline loops: CDR1 SSHAT, CDR2 FNYEAQ (reference sequence). The length of the CDR3 is 13 residues. The CDR3 loop is CASSMAPGQPQHF. The DNA for the CDR3 is TGTGCCAGCAGCATGGCCCCGGGTCAGCCCCAGCATTTT.

The V and J genes are TRBV16 and TRBJ2-7, with 11 bases fitting TRBD2. There are 14 residues in the CDR3. The V gene's germline CDR1 is KGHSY and CDR2 FQNENV. The V segment lost 3 bases and the J segment 5 bases; nucleotides outside the gene matches: 3. The CDR3 sequence is CASSQTSGINEQYF. In nucleotides, the CDR3 is TGTGCCAGCAGCCAGACTAGCGGGATTAACGAGCAGTACTTC.

The chain links TRBV7-9 to TRBJ1-5, with a possible D match to TRBD1 (5 bases). The CDR3 totals 13 residues. The V end was cut by 5 bases, the J end by 7 bases, with 12 bases between. Germline V gene data show CDR1 as SEHNR and CDR2 as FQNEAQ (reference sequence). This chain's CDR3 is CASSPAGGQPQHF. The CDR3 DNA follows: TGTGCCAGCAGCCCAGCGGGGGGGCAGCCCCAGCATTTT.

This rearrangement joins TRBV18 to TRBJ1-1, with TRBD1 matching 7 bases. The CDR3 has 13 residues. V lost 6 bases, J lost 5 bases, and 6 bases stayed unmatched. CDR1 and CDR2 (germline): KGHSH, LQKENI. The CDR3 region is CASSRDSRTEAFF. CDR3 DNA sequence: TGTGCCAGCTCCCGGGACAGTAGGACTGAAGCTTTCTTT. Full variable domain (remainder filled in from reference TRBV18 and TRBJ1-1): NAGVMQNPRHLVRRRGQEARLRCSPMKGHSHVYWYRQLPEEGLKFMVYLQKENIIDESGMPKERFSAEFPKEGPSILRIQQVVRGDSAAYFCASSRDSRTEAFFGQGTRLTVV.

This chain connects TRBV6-5 to TRBJ2-4, with TRBD1 matching over 8 bases. V lost 4 bases to trimming and J lost 8 bases; unmatched junction nucleotides: 7. The CDR3 runs to 14 residues. CDR1 is MNHEY and CDR2 is SVGAGI in the germline V gene. The CDR3 sequence: CASSSWDRKHIQYF. The CDR3 nucleotides are TGTGCCAGCAGTTCCTGGGACAGGAAGCACATTCAGTACTTC.

The chain uses TRBV4-1 and TRBJ2-5; possible D gene TRBD2, 6 bases. This CDR3 has 15 amino acids. Germline V CDR1 and CDR2: MGHRA, YSYEKL. V was clipped by 4 bases and J by 0 bases, with 12 bases between them. For the CDR3, the DNA is TGCGCCAGCAGCCGCCTAGCGTGGGACCAAGAGACCCAGTACTTC. It codes for CASSRLAWDQETQYF.

The CDR3 DNA follows: TGTGCCAGCAGTGAACTAGCGGGAGGGGCTGAGCAGTTCTTC. This gives the protein CASSELAGGAEQFF. The gene calls are TRBV2 and TRBJ2-1, with 12 bases fitting TRBD2. The CDR3 is 14 amino acids. Germline V gene data show CDR1 as SNHLY and CDR2 as FYNNEI. The trim removed 2 bases at V and 9 bases at J, leaving 2 bases unmatched.

The chain employs TRBV10-3 and TRBJ2-1, with 11 bases lining up with TRBD2. After removal of 6 bases from V and 5 bases from J, the junction contained 6 bases not matched to a gene. Germline lookup yields CDR1 ENHRY and CDR2 SYGVKD. The CDR3 is 15 amino acids. In nucleotides, the CDR3 is TGTGCCATCAGGTCCGGGACTAGCGGCAACAATGAGCAGTTCTTC. Protein: CAIRSGTSGNNEQFF.

The chain has TRBV7-6 and TRBJ2-5; 7 bases line up with TRBD2. The V and J ends lost 5 bases and 4 bases, in that order; junction bases with no gene match: 13. CDR1 and CDR2 from the germline V gene are SGHVS and FNYEAQ. The length of the CDR3 is 16 residues. The CDR3 DNA reads as TGTGCCAGCAGCCCTCGACGAGGACTAGGAAGAGAGACCCAGTACTTC. Translated, it gives CASSPRRGLGRETQYF.

The V call is TRBV2, the J call TRBJ2-7; D gene uncertain. CDR1 is SNHLY, CDR2 FYNNEI, per germline. The CDR3 covers 13 residues. Trimming left V 8 bases short and J 0 bases short, with 11 bases between. The CDR3 DNA reads as TGTGCCAGCGGGCAAAACGACTCCTACGAGCAGTACTTC. Its protein is CASGQNDSYEQYF.

This rearrangement joins TRBV29-1 to TRBJ2-3; TRBD1 aligns across 11 bases. The CDR3 spans 15 residues. Germline assignment: CDR1 SQVTM and CDR2 ANQGSEA. V lost 8 bases, J lost 5 bases, and 12 bases stayed unmatched. The CDR3 sequence is CSLSTGTGGLDTQYF. The CDR3 region has the DNA TGCAGCCTATCGACAGGGACAGGGGGTCTAGATACGCAGTATTTT.

This chain uses TRBV6-6 with TRBJ1-2, with D perhaps TRBD1 (6 bases). Trimming cost V 6 bases and J 3 bases, with 8 bases left between them. There are 12 residues in the CDR3. Germline assignment: CDR1 MNHNY and CDR2 SVGAGI (reference sequence). The CDR3 sequence: CASRRTDYGYTF. The CDR3 coding sequence is TGTGCCAGCAGACGGACAGACTATGGCTACACCTTC.

The chain has TRBV4-1 and TRBJ2-2; D possibly corresponds to TRBD1 (6 bases). V dropped 3 bases and J dropped 7 bases, with 24 bases sitting between them. Germline V CDR1 and CDR2: MGHRA, YSYEKL. The CDR3 length is 18 residues. The CDR3 DNA sequence: TGCGCCAGCAGCCAGGCCAATACAAGGACAGCCCTTAACGGGGAGCTGTTTTTT. Protein: CASSQANTRTALNGELFF.

The rearrangement uses TRBV19 and TRBJ1-1; possible D gene TRBD1, 5 bases. CDR1 LNHDA and CDR2 SQIVND come from the germline V gene (reference sequence). The CDR3 runs to 15 residues. V was shortened by 3 bases and J by 4 bases, with 15 bases between the two germline ends. This CDR3 reads CASSISGGQGTEAFF. CDR3 coding DNA: TGTGCCAGTAGTATCTCGGGCGGCCAGGGCACTGAAGCTTTCTTT.

Comment on this clone: Its ends do not fully match the called genes, so a read error is possible. V gene TRBV7-8 combines with J gene TRBJ1-1; 10 bases map to TRBD1. This CDR3 is built from 15 residues. Germline-derived CDR1 and CDR2 are SGHVS and FQNEAQ. DNA of the CDR3: TGTGCCGGCAGCTTACGACAGGGGGCCAACACTGAAGCTTTCTTT. This gives the protein CAGSLRQGANTEAFF.

The genes are TRBV27 and TRBJ2-1, with D perhaps matching TRBD2 (6 bases). V was shortened by 6 bases and J by 7 bases, with 13 bases between the two germline ends. CDR3 length: 13 amino acids. Germline lookup yields CDR1 MNHEY and CDR2 SMNVEV (reference sequence). CDR3 DNA: TGTGCCAGCAGCTCCGGAGGGTTAAATGAGCAGTTCTTC. This sequence encodes CASSSGGLNEQFF.

This chain links TRBV7-9 with TRBJ2-1; D possibly corresponds to TRBD1 (6 bases). The CDR3 has 14 residues. Germline CDR1 and CDR2: SEHNR and FQNEAQ (reference sequence). Trimming removed 3 bases at V and 8 bases at J, with 14 bases between. The CDR3 DNA reads as TGTGCCAGCAGCTTGGTGCAGGGGATTTATGAGCAGTTCTTC. Its translation: CASSLVQGIYEQFF.

This chain joins TRBV19 and TRBJ2-2; D might be TRBD1 (6 bases). Deletions cut 1 base from V and 7 bases from J, with 10 bases between. Germline V gene sequence: CDR1 LNHDA, CDR2 SQIVND (reference sequence). The CDR3 is 14 amino acids. DNA for the CDR3: TGTGCCAGTAGTATAGTTGGGGGCAGCGGGGAGCTGTTTTTT. Amino acid sequence: CASSIVGGSGELFF. Looking up the rest from reference TRBV19 and TRBJ2-2 gives the full variable domain: DGGITQSPKYLFRKEGQNVTLSCEQNLNHDAMYWYRQDPGQGLRLIYYSQIVNDFQKGDIAEGYSVSREKKESFPLTVTSAQKNPTAFYLCASSIVGGSGELFFGEGSRLTVL.